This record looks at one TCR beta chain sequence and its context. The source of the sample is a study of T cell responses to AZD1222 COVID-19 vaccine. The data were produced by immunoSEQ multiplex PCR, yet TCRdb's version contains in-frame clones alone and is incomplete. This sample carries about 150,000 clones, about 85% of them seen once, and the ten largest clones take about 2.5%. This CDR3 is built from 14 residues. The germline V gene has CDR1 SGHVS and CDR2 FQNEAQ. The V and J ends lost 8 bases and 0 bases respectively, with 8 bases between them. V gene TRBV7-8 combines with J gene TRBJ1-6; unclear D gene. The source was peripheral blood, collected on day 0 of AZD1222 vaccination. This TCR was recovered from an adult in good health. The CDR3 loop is CASWMGSYNSPLHF. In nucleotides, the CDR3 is TGTGCCAGCTGGATGGGCTCCTATAATTCACCCCTCCACTTT.